The rows below give T cell receptor beta chains drawn from one sample of a study of T cell responses to AZD1222 COVID-19 vaccine. Sequencing was performed with immunoSEQ multiplex PCR; in TCRdb, only in-frame clones are kept and a portion is missing. This sample has about 200,000 clones, with 85% to 95% found just once. Sequencing was performed on peripheral blood, taken 28 days after the second AZD1222 dose. The receptors stem from an adult who received the AZD1222 COVID-19 vaccine. Each CDR3 is given with its conserved first and last residue. The D gene is left open where the match is weak. The size field is filled for only some rows; it gives once, few, many or a size class.

>NA|TRBV7-9|TRBJ1-1|NA
CASSRTANTEAFF
TGTGCCAGCAGCAGGACAGCAAACACTGAAGCTTTCTTT
>NA|TRBV5-4|TRBJ1-2|NA
CASSPTSGSANYGYTF
TGTGCCAGCAGCCCAACTAGTGGATCGGCTAACTATGGCTACACCTTC
>NA|TRBV27|TRBJ2-7|NA
CASSFSSSYEQYF
TGTGCCAGCAGTTTCTCAAGCTCCTACGAGCAGTACTTC
>NA|TRBV9|TRBJ2-7|NA
CASSVEVGEQYF
TGTGCCAGCAGCGTAGAAGTAGGCGAGCAGTACTTC
>NA|TRBV11-2|TRBJ1-2|NA
CASSLSYSSRGVSGGYTF
TGTGCCAGCAGCTTATCCTATTCGTCACGCGGGGTATCTGGTGGCTACACCTTC
>NA|TRBV7-8|TRBJ1-6|NA
CASSFRTLLINSPLHF
TGTGCCAGCAGCTTCCGGACCCTCCTAATTAATTCACCCCTCCACTTT
>NA|TRBV18|TRBJ2-7|TRBD1
CASSPETGGYEQYF
TGTGCCAGCTCACCGGAGACAGGGGGCTACGAGCAGTACTTC
>NA|TRBV10-3|TRBJ2-5|NA
CAISDTGSGEETQYF
TGTGCCATCAGTGACACAGGGTCGGGGGAAGAGACCCAGTACTTC
>NA|TRBV5-6|TRBJ2-3|NA
CASSRSLDTQYF
TGTGCCAGCAGCCGTTCTTTGGATACGCAGTATTTT
>NA|TRBV5-1|TRBJ1-2|NA
CASSSTDYGYTF
TGCGCCAGCAGCTCGACAGACTATGGCTACACCTTC
>NA|TRBV5-6|TRBJ2-3|NA
CASSGGLGTQYF
TGTGCCAGCAGTGGGGGACTCGGTACGCAGTATTTT
>NA|TRBV11-3|TRBJ2-2|NA
CASSGRGTNTGELFF
TGTGCCAGCAGCGGCAGGGGCACGAACACCGGGGAGCTGTTTTTT
>NA|TRBV27|TRBJ2-7|TRBD1
CASSSYSGQAYEQYF
TGTGCCAGCAGCTCCTATTCGGGACAGGCCTACGAGCAGTACTTC
>NA|TRBV19|TRBJ1-1|NA
CASSPSGAEAFF
TGTGCCAGTAGTCCATCGGGGGCTGAAGCTTTCTTT
>NA|TRBV23-1|TRBJ1-6|NA
CASSIQGHNSPLHF
TGCGCCAGCAGTATCCAGGGACATAATTCACCCCTCCACTTT
>NA|TRBV6-5|TRBJ1-5|TRBD1
CASRTGFGQPQHF
TGTGCCAGCAGGACAGGGTTCGGGCAGCCCCAGCATTTT
>once|TRBV28|TRBJ2-7|TRBD1
CASSPPDPDREQYEQYF
TGTGCCAGCAGTCCCCCCGATCCCGACAGGGAGCAGTACGAGCAGTACTTC
>NA|TRBV5-1|TRBJ2-1|NA
CASSSPQGNEQFF
TGCGCCAGCAGCTCGCCACAAGGGAATGAGCAGTTCTTC
>once|TRBV12-3/TRBV12-4|TRBJ2-7|NA
CASSRLMSKEQYF
TGTGCCAGCAGTAGACTCATGTCTAAAGAGCAGTACTTC
>NA|TRBV4-1|TRBJ1-2|NA
CASSQAGEGGYTF
TGCGCCAGCAGCCAGGCCGGGGAGGGGGGCTACACCTTC
>NA|TRBV30|TRBJ1-5|TRBD1
CAWTPGTGGTAQHF
TGTGCCTGGACCCCAGGGACAGGGGGGACCGCCCAGCATTTT
>NA|TRBV20-1|TRBJ1-4|NA
CSARNSQELFF
TGCAGTGCTAGAAATTCCCAGGAACTGTTTTTT
>NA|TRBV6-5|TRBJ1-1|NA
CASRGARGNTEAFF
TGTGCCAGCAGGGGTGCCAGGGGGAACACTGAAGCTTTCTTT
>NA|TRBV4-2|TRBJ1-5|NA
CASSQDLGNQPQHF
TGTGCCAGCAGCCAAGATCTGGGCAATCAGCCCCAGCATTTT
>NA|TRBV7-8|TRBJ2-7|NA
CASSARGWGQGAGVNEQYF
TGTGCCAGCAGCGCCCGGGGTTGGGGACAGGGAGCGGGAGTGAACGAGCAGTACTTC
>NA|TRBV29-1|TRBJ2-1|NA
CSVAPSGFLEQFF
TGCAGCGTTGCCCCGTCTGGCTTCCTTGAGCAGTTCTTC
>NA|TRBV9|TRBJ2-2|NA
CASSTDGLNTGELFF
TGTGCCAGCAGCACGGACGGACTCAACACCGGGGAGCTGTTTTTT
>once|TRBV6-5|TRBJ2-6|NA
CASSPPSGANVLTF
TGTGCCAGCAGTCCCCCTTCTGGGGCCAACGTCCTGACTTTC
>NA|TRBV7-9|TRBJ2-5|NA
CASSSLGRGAHQETQYF
TGTGCCAGCAGCTCCCTAGGTCGGGGGGCCCACCAAGAGACCCAGTACTTC
>NA|TRBV30|TRBJ1-2|NA
CSGKGTYGYTF
TGTTCCGGCAAGGGAACCTATGGCTACACCTTC
>NA|TRBV7-3|TRBJ2-5|TRBD1
CASSRRGQETQYF
TGTGCCAGCAGCCGCAGGGGGCAAGAGACCCAGTACTTC